The 8 T cell receptor beta chains given below trace back to one sample, sequenced in a study of T cell responses to AZD1222 COVID-19 vaccine. Produced via immunoSEQ multiplex PCR; TCRdb's table is partial and in-frame only. Among 110,000 or so clones listed, roughly 86% were seen once. The starting material was peripheral blood, obtained 28 days after the second AZD1222 dose. All receptors come from an adult who received the AZD1222 COVID-19 vaccine.

V gene TRBV30 combines with J gene TRBJ2-5, with D possibly TRBD1 on 5 matching bases. Germline CDR1 reads GTSNPN; CDR2 reads SVGIG (reference sequence). This CDR3 is 13 amino acids long. V was clipped by 0 bases and J by 5 bases, with 10 bases between them. The CDR3 DNA is TGTGCCTGGAGTGTACAGGTTGAGGAGACCCAGTACTTC. Its protein is CAWSVQVEETQYF.

The chain uses TRBV19 and TRBJ1-1; D is unresolved. CDR3 length: 13 amino acids. The V end was cut by 6 bases, the J end by 0 bases, with 8 bases between. Germline V gives CDR1 LNHDA, CDR2 SQIVND (reference sequence). This chain's CDR3 is CASSRRMNTEAFF. CDR3 in DNA: TGTGCCAGTAGCCGAAGGATGAACACTGAAGCTTTCTTT.

The chain uses TRBV4-2 and TRBJ2-5; TRBD2 matches 8 bases. V shed 1 base and J 3 bases; nucleotides not matched to a gene: 10. Germline-derived CDR1 and CDR2 are LGHNA and YNFKEQ. The CDR3 is made up of 17 amino acids. CDR3 nucleotides: TGTGCCAGCAGCCAAGTCCGCGGGGGGACACCGAAAGAGACCCAGTACTTC. This codes for CASSQVRGGTPKETQYF.

The genes are TRBV5-1 and TRBJ1-4, with 7 bases identical to TRBD1. The germline CDR1 and CDR2 sequences are SGHRS and YFSETQ. This CDR3 region has 18 residues. After removal of 1 base from V and 0 bases from J, the junction contained 9 bases not matched to a gene. CDR3 protein: CASSLTGDSRATNEKLFF. DNA of the CDR3: TGCGCCAGCAGCTTGACAGGGGACTCGAGAGCAACTAATGAAAAACTGTTTTTT.

The V gene is TRBV29-1, the J gene TRBJ2-6, with 7 bases lining up with TRBD1. This CDR3 has 19 amino acids. CDR1 is SQVTM and CDR2 is ANQGSEA in the germline V gene. Trimming removed 4 bases from V and 2 bases from J; junction bases left unmatched: 17. CDR3 sequence: CSVADRALSSSPGANVLTF. The DNA of the CDR3 is TGCAGCGTTGCTGACAGGGCTCTCTCCTCTTCTCCTGGGGCCAACGTCCTGACTTTC.

The genes are TRBV6-5 and TRBJ2-5; 9 bases fit TRBD2. Germline CDR1 and CDR2: MNHEY and SVGAGI. CDR3 length: 15 residues. Trimming cost V 3 bases and J 5 bases; bases outside gene matches: 7. DNA for the CDR3: TGTGCCAGCAGTTATGGACTAGCGAGAGGGGAGACCCAGTACTTC. Its protein is CASSYGLARGETQYF.

The chain couples TRBV30 to TRBJ2-7; D gene unclear. The CDR3 consists of 12 residues. V was clipped by 4 bases and J by 0 bases, with 7 bases between them. Looked up from germline, CDR1 is GTSNPN and CDR2 is SVGIG (reference sequence). The CDR3 is CAWKASSYEQYF. The CDR3, as DNA: TGTGCCTGGAAGGCTTCCTCCTACGAGCAGTACTTC.

This clone was seen only a few times. The chain is built from TRBV5-1 and TRBJ1-1; 9 bases line up with TRBD1. The CDR3 totals 15 residues. V lost 1 base to trimming and J lost 8 bases; unmatched junction nucleotides: 9. Looked up from germline, CDR1 is SGHRS and CDR2 is YFSETQ. The CDR3 DNA reads TGCGCCAGCAGCTTGTGGGACAGGGAGTACGAAGAAGCTTTCTTT. Encoded protein: CASSLWDREYEEAFF.